A single sample gave rise to the 23 T cell receptor beta chains below, sequenced in a study of cytomegalovirus exposure and HLA in healthy donors. Both 60 Vbeta primers and 13 Jbeta primers went into the PCR. Using immunoSEQ multiplex PCR, the repertoire was profiled, and TCRdb retains in-frame clones only, with some absent. The repertoire holds roughly 150,000 clones, with roughly 80% as singletons. Sequencing was carried out using PBMCs. These receptors came from a man between 45 and 60 years old in good health and CMV-seropositive.

The chain recombines TRBV9 with TRBJ1-2; unclear D gene. The CDR3 length is 14 residues. V was trimmed by 0 bases and J by 6 bases, leaving 12 bases between them. Germline V CDR1 and CDR2: SGDLS, YYNGEE. The CDR3 nucleotides read TGTGCCAGCAGCGTAGATCCGTCTAGGAATGGCTACACCTTC. This gives the protein CASSVDPSRNGYTF.

Comments on this clone: The junction does not match germline at one end; this may be a read error. This rearrangement joins TRBV28 to TRBJ2-3; D is unresolved. From germline, CDR1 is MDHEN and CDR2 SYDVKM. The CDR3 runs 13 residues. The CDR3 bases are TGTGCCAGCAGTTTTGCTGGCCCAGATCCGCAGTATTTT. Translation: CASSFAGPDPQYF.

The CDR3 is CASSEGLAKNIQYF. Here the CDR3 DNA reads TGTGCCAGCAGTGAAGGTCTAGCCAAAAACATTCAGTACTTC. The J gene is TRBJ2-4, the V gene TRBV6-1; no firm D call. The CDR3 length is 14 residues. Trimming pared 1 base from V and 0 bases from J, leaving 4 bases between. Germline-derived CDR1 and CDR2 are MNHNS and SASEGT.

The chain links TRBV5-6 to TRBJ1-5; possible D gene TRBD1, 5 bases. Germline CDR1 is SGHDT and CDR2 is YYEEEE. The CDR3 totals 14 residues. V shed 0 bases and J shed 4 bases, with 8 bases lying between them. CDR3 loop: CASSLGRANQPQHF. CDR3 bases: TGTGCCAGCAGCTTGGGCAGGGCGAATCAGCCCCAGCATTTT. Full variable domain (rest looked up from reference TRBV5-6 and TRBJ1-5): DAGVTQSPTHLIKTRGQQVTLRCSPKSGHDTVSWYQQALGQGPQFIFQYYEEEERQRGNFPDRFSGHQFPNYSSELNVNALLLGDSALYLCASSLGRANQPQHFGDGTRLSIL.

V usage is TRBV7-9 and J usage is TRBJ2-2; 8 bases are a match to TRBD2. Germline CDR1 and CDR2: SEHNR and FQNEAQ (reference sequence). V gave up 5 bases and J gave up 3 bases; unmatched junction bases: 2. The CDR3 extends over 14 amino acids. The CDR3 coding sequence is TGTGCCAGCAGCCCGGGACTAGACACCGGGGAGCTGTTTTTT. Its translation is CASSPGLDTGELFF.

This rearrangement joins TRBV12-2 to TRBJ2-5; no DNA check was done on the table's D call, TRBD2. TRBV12-2 is labeled a pseudogene. This CDR3 comprises 14 residues. In nucleotides, the CDR3 is TGTGCAAGTCGCTTAACCGGGACTCCCCGGACCCAGTACTTC. Translated: CASRLTGTPRTQYF.

This chain joins TRBV28 and TRBJ2-1; 15 nucleotides match TRBD2. The CDR3 extends over 17 amino acids. V was clipped by 5 bases and J by 10 bases; unmatched bases: 12. Germline V gene sequence: CDR1 MDHEN, CDR2 SYDVKM. The CDR3 nucleotides read TGTGCCAGCAGTAAACTCGGACTAGCGGGGGGGGTGGTGGAGCAGTTCTTC. It yields the protein CASSKLGLAGGVVEQFF.

This clone was recorded a few times. The V and J genes are TRBV7-3 and TRBJ2-2, with TRBD2 matching 11 bases. Germline loops: CDR1 SGHTA, CDR2 FQGTGA. V trimming: 5 bases; J trimming: 0 bases; junction bases outside the gene matches: 2. This CDR3 comprises 16 residues. The chain's CDR3 is CASSRTSGSNTGELFF. CDR3 DNA sequence: TGTGCCAGCAGCCGGACTAGCGGGTCGAACACCGGGGAGCTGTTTTTT.

As DNA, the CDR3 is TGCGCCAGCAGCAGCTACGGGACAGGGGTTTCACCCCTCCACTTT. Amino acid sequence: CASSSYGTGVSPLHF. The gene calls are TRBV5-1 and TRBJ1-6; 10 positions match TRBD1. Per germline, CDR1 SGHRS and CDR2 YFSETQ. The CDR3 is made up of 15 amino acids. Trimming at V came to 4 bases and at J to 9 bases, leaving 7 bases not matched to a gene.

The V gene is TRBV19, the J gene TRBJ2-7, with 8 bases that match TRBD2. This CDR3 is 19 amino acids long. CDR1 is LNHDA, CDR2 SQIVND, per germline (reference sequence). J was trimmed by 1 base and V by 0 bases; bases with no gene match: 14. This CDR3 reads CASSIELPFSGVSSYEQYF. CDR3 nucleotides: TGTGCCAGTAGTATAGAGCTCCCGTTTAGCGGGGTCTCATCCTACGAGCAGTACTTC. The entire variable domain, with the rest obtained from reference TRBV19 and TRBJ2-7, is as follows: DGGITQSPKYLFRKEGQNVTLSCEQNLNHDAMYWYRQDPGQGLRLIYYSQIVNDFQKGDIAEGYSVSREKKESFPLTVTSAQKNPTAFYLCASSIELPFSGVSSYEQYFGPGTRLTVT.

This clone has a single count. CDR3 in amino acids: CASSSSGRGANYGYTF. CDR3 DNA: TGTGCCAGCAGCAGTTCCGGACGGGGAGCTAACTATGGCTACACCTTC. The V and J genes are TRBV5-6 and TRBJ1-2, with D unresolved. Germline-derived CDR1 and CDR2 are SGHDT and YYEEEE. Trimming took 4 bases from V and 0 from J, leaving 16 bases between them. CDR3 length: 16 residues.

The CDR3 coding sequence is TGTGCCAGTAGTATTCTATCCGGGACAGGCACTGGAAACACCATATATTTT. Encoded protein: CASSILSGTGTGNTIYF. V is TRBV19 and J is TRBJ1-3; 8 nucleotides match TRBD1. Germline CDR1 is LNHDA and CDR2 is SQIVND (reference sequence). J was trimmed by 2 bases and V by 3 bases; bases with no gene match: 9. This CDR3 spans 17 amino acids.

V and J are TRBV19 and TRBJ2-2, with 10 bases fitting TRBD1. Germline V gene data show CDR1 as LNHDA and CDR2 as SQIVND (reference sequence). The CDR3 has 15 amino acids. V trimming: 7 bases; J trimming: 7 bases; junction bases outside the gene matches: 9. The CDR3 DNA follows: TGTGCCAGTAAAGTCGGGACAGGGGCAATCGGGGAGCTGTTTTTT. Translating it yields CASKVGTGAIGELFF.

This clone was seen only a few times. This sequence joins TRBV28 and TRBJ2-7, with TRBD1 matching 7 bases. The CDR3 consists of 17 residues. Germline V gene data show CDR1 as MDHEN and CDR2 as SYDVKM. The V and J ends lost 6 bases and 1 base, in that order; junction bases with no gene match: 15. CDR3 coding DNA: TGTGCCAGCAGCCCCCCCGACAGGGAACCTTATTCCTACGAGCAGTACTTC. Translation gives CASSPPDREPYSYEQYF.

This clone was counted a single time. The chain combines TRBV6-5 with TRBJ2-4; the match to TRBD1 covers 7 bases. This CDR3 spans 13 amino acids. V shed 5 bases and J 11 bases; nucleotides not matched to a gene: 9. CDR1 is MNHEY, CDR2 SVGAGI, per germline. CDR3 in DNA: TGTGCCAGCAGTAGGAGACAGGGCGGGCTTCAGTACTTC. Protein product: CASSRRQGGLQYF.

The chain's CDR3 is CASSFSGGAYEQYF. CDR3 nucleotide sequence: TGTGCCAGCAGCTTTAGCGGGGGGGCCTACGAGCAGTACTTC. The chain carries TRBV11-3 and TRBJ2-7; 11 bases align to TRBD2. V gave up 3 bases and J gave up 2 bases; unmatched junction bases: 0. The germline V gene has CDR1 SGHNT and CDR2 YENEEA. The CDR3 has 14 residues. The full variable domain, completed using reference TRBV11-3 and TRBJ2-7, is EAGVVQSPRYKIIEKKQPVAFWCNPISGHNTLYWYLQNLGQGPELLIRYENEEAVDDSQLPKDRFSAERLKGVDSTLKIQPAELGDSAVYLCASSFSGGAYEQYFGPGTRLTVT.

In nucleotides, the CDR3 is TGTGCCTGGAGTGTTGGAGGGGGCAGTGAAAAACTGTTTTTT. Amino acids: CAWSVGGGSEKLFF. The genes are TRBV30 and TRBJ1-4; 7 positions agree with TRBD1. J lost 7 bases, V lost 0 bases, and 5 bases had no gene match. Germline V gene lookup returns CDR1 GTSNPN and CDR2 SVGIG (reference sequence). This CDR3 region has 14 residues. Full variable domain (missing parts from reference TRBV30 and TRBJ1-4): SQTIHQWPATLVQPVGSPLSLECTVEGTSNPNLYWYRQAAGRGLQLLFYSVGIGQISSEVPQNLSASRPQDRQFILSSKKLLLSDSGFYLCAWSVGGGSEKLFFGSGTQLSVL.

V is TRBV5-1 and J is TRBJ2-3; 8 positions match TRBD2. This CDR3 comprises 15 residues. Germline assignment: CDR1 SGHRS and CDR2 YFSETQ. J was trimmed by 1 base and V by 4 bases; bases with no gene match: 5. The CDR3 reads CASSIQAGGTDTQYF. CDR3 DNA: TGCGCCAGCAGCATTCAAGCGGGAGGCACAGATACGCAGTATTTT.

The chain carries TRBV28 and TRBJ2-5; 15 bases map to TRBD2. The germline V gene encodes CDR1 MDHEN and CDR2 SYDVKM. The CDR3 runs 15 residues. The V gene end was trimmed by 6 bases and the J gene end by 9 bases; junction bases not matched to a gene: 8. The CDR3 DNA reads TGTGCCAGCAGCCCCACCGGGACTAGCGGGGGGCCCCAGTACTTC. Translating gives CASSPTGTSGGPQYF.

The chain's CDR3 is CASSRDGGMSHEKLFF. In nucleotides, the CDR3 is TGTGCCAGCAGCCGCGATGGAGGAATGTCCCATGAAAAACTGTTTTTT. The chain uses TRBV11-2 and TRBJ1-4, with no clear D. The CDR3 loop spans 16 amino acids. Trimming left V 5 bases short and J 6 bases short, with 19 bases between. Germline CDR1 is SGHAT and CDR2 is FQNNGV.

CDR3 DNA: TGTGCCAGCATCCTACTAGCGGGAGGGGGGGAGCAGTTCTTC. Residues: CASILLAGGGEQFF. The gene calls are TRBV5-8 and TRBJ2-1, with 13 bases aligning to TRBD2. Trimming cost V 6 bases and J 10 bases; bases outside gene matches: 7. Looked up from germline, CDR1 is SGHTS and CDR2 is YDEGEE. CDR3 length: 14 amino acids.

This sequence joins TRBV30 and TRBJ2-5; D ambiguous. Germline V lookup: CDR1 GTSNPN, CDR2 SVGIG (reference sequence). The length of the CDR3 is 14 residues. V lost 2 bases to trimming and J lost 2 bases, with 12 bases between them. This chain's CDR3 is CAWSPGGIQETQYF. The CDR3 coding sequence is TGTGCCTGGAGTCCAGGTGGCATTCAAGAGACCCAGTACTTC. The complete variable domain, with remaining parts taken from reference TRBV30 and TRBJ2-5, reads SQTIHQWPATLVQPVGSPLSLECTVEGTSNPNLYWYRQAAGRGLQLLFYSVGIGQISSEVPQNLSASRPQDRQFILSSKKLLLSDSGFYLCAWSPGGIQETQYFGPGTRLLVL.

Of note for this clone: This likely comes from a read error, as the CDR3 has no conserved phenylalanine or tryptophan at its end. The DNA is omitted, as the CDR3 cannot be located on it reliably, and the CDR3 follows TCRdb's listing. The V call is TRBV12-2, the J call TRBJ2-7; the table's TRBD2 call for D was not verified on the DNA. TRBV12-2 is classified as a pseudogene. The CDR3 has 18 amino acids, counting both end residues. This CDR3 is CASRFGLAGGKGRVIRLD.